One and the same sample provided the 30 T cell receptor beta chains below, sequenced in a study of blood T cell repertoires in COVID-19. Produced via immunoSEQ multiplex PCR; TCRdb's table is partial and in-frame only. In the table there are around 99,000 clones, around four fifths of which are singletons. The specimen sequenced was peripheral blood. These receptors originate from a woman aged 55 to 70 with acute or convalescent COVID-19.

The chain combines TRBV7-8 with TRBJ1-5, with 7 bases matching TRBD1. CDR3 length: 16 amino acids. In germline, CDR1 is SGHVS, CDR2 FQNEAQ. The J segment lost 0 bases and the V segment lost 3 bases, leaving 5 bases of the junction unmatched. CDR3 bases: TGTGCCAGCAGCTTCGGGACAGTGTATAGCAATCAGCCCCAGCATTTT. Translation gives CASSFGTVYSNQPQHF.

The rearrangement joins TRBV6-5 to TRBJ1-4, with TRBD1 identical over 7 bases. The CDR3 loop spans 16 amino acids. Germline loops: CDR1 MNHEY, CDR2 SVGAGI. V trimming: 4 bases; J trimming: 8 bases; junction bases outside the gene matches: 13. Written as DNA, the CDR3 is TGTGCCAGCAGTTTAGGGAGGTCGCAGGGGGAAGAAAAACTGTTTTTT. It yields the protein CASSLGRSQGEEKLFF.

This clone has only a few counts. V gene TRBV9 combines with J gene TRBJ2-7; perhaps TRBD1 as D (7 bases). The CDR3 is 15 residues long. V lost 2 bases and J 5 bases, leaving 17 bases between the germline ends. Germline V gene data show CDR1 as SGDLS and CDR2 as YYNGEE. The CDR3 region has the DNA TGTGCCAGCAGCGTCCAGGGGGGACTGGGTGACGAGCAGTACTTC. It encodes CASSVQGGLGDEQYF.

This sequence joins TRBV12-3 or TRBV12-4 and TRBJ1-1; the D gene is possibly TRBD1 (5 bases). The CDR3 spans 13 residues. V was clipped by 2 bases and J by 7 bases, with 11 bases between them. CDR3 nucleotide sequence: TGTGCCAGCAGTTTAAGTTCAGGGTATGAAGCTTTCTTT. Translated, it gives CASSLSSGYEAFF.

The chain combines TRBV18 with TRBJ1-6, with 9 bases lining up with TRBD1. CDR3 size: 15 residues. With V trimmed by 1 base and J by 5 bases, 0 bases remained unmatched. CDR1 is KGHSH, CDR2 LQKENI, per germline. CDR3: CASSPRTGDNSPLHF. The CDR3 nucleotides are TGTGCCAGCTCACCACGGACAGGGGATAATTCACCCCTCCACTTT.

The V and J genes are TRBV7-8 and TRBJ2-7, with D perhaps matching TRBD2 (6 bases). Looked up from germline, CDR1 is SGHVS and CDR2 is FQNEAQ. CDR3 size: 15 residues. V was trimmed by 2 bases and J by 3 bases, leaving 14 bases between them. The CDR3 DNA reads as TGTGCCAGCAGCTTAACTAGCTCGGGGGTCTACGAGCAGTACTTC. Residues: CASSLTSSGVYEQYF.

The chain carries TRBV6-2 or TRBV6-3 and TRBJ2-1; 8 nucleotides line up with TRBD2. Germline CDR1 and CDR2: MNHEY and SVGEGT. This CDR3 is built from 15 residues. V was pared by 6 bases and J by 0 bases, with 4 bases of the junction left unmatched. The CDR3 protein is CASSQSGSSYNEQFF. CDR3 DNA: TGTGCCAGCAGCCAGAGCGGGAGCTCCTACAATGAGCAGTTCTTC.

The chain is built from TRBV28 and TRBJ2-1; D is possibly TRBD2 (6 bases). V was clipped by 7 bases and J by 4 bases, with 17 bases between them. Germline values: CDR1 MDHEN, CDR2 SYDVKM. CDR3 length: 15 amino acids. Here the CDR3 DNA reads TGTGCCAGCACCGTACTAGGGACTGCTTACAATGAGCAGTTCTTC. Its protein product is CASTVLGTAYNEQFF.

The genes are TRBV15 and TRBJ1-3; no firm D call. The CDR3 runs 15 residues. CDR1 is LNHNV and CDR2 is YYDKDF in the germline V gene (reference sequence). Trimming pared 0 bases from V and 7 bases from J, leaving 13 bases between. CDR3 amino acids: CATSRDRTSANTIYF. CDR3 coding DNA: TGTGCCACCAGCAGAGACCGAACCTCAGCGAACACCATATATTTT.

As for this clone: Compared with germline, one end of the junction differs, possibly owing to a read error. V and J are TRBV6-1 and TRBJ2-3; 9 bases are a match to TRBD1. The CDR3 sequence is 14 residues long. From germline, CDR1 is MNHNS and CDR2 SASEGT. The chain's CDR3 is CASTEQGAVDTQYF. CDR3 nucleotides: TGTGCCAGCACTGAACAGGGGGCTGTAGATACGCAGTATTTT.

The count of this clone is one. The rearrangement joins TRBV7-8 to TRBJ2-7; 10 bases are shared with TRBD2. Germline V gene sequence: CDR1 SGHVS, CDR2 FQNEAQ. J lost 6 bases, V lost 5 bases, and 7 bases had no gene match. The CDR3 is 14 amino acids. The CDR3 loop is CASSVSGRRVEQYF. The CDR3, as DNA: TGTGCCAGCAGCGTTAGCGGGAGGAGGGTCGAGCAGTACTTC.

The chain carries TRBV7-3 and TRBJ2-1; TRBD2 matches at 10 bases. The V gene's germline CDR1 is SGHTA and CDR2 FQGTGA. CDR3 length: 13 amino acids. The junction had 1 base not matched to a gene; V was cut back by 1 base and J by 10 bases. The CDR3 nucleotides read TGTGCCAGCAGCTTAATGGGACTAGCGGAGCAGTTCTTC. It translates to CASSLMGLAEQFF.

The gene calls are TRBV30 and TRBJ2-7, with 8 bases matching TRBD2. This CDR3 is 18 amino acids long. CDR1 and CDR2 from the germline V gene are GTSNPN and SVGIG (reference sequence). V gave up 4 bases and J gave up 4 bases; unmatched junction bases: 21. CDR3 DNA: TGTGCCTGGAAGAGGGGCGGAGGGAATAGCGGGATTCTTTACGAGCAGTACTTC. Its translation: CAWKRGGGNSGILYEQYF.

The CDR3 DNA reads TGTGCCACCAGCAGAGATCGGTCCGGGAGGAACACTGAAGCTTTCTTT. Residues: CATSRDRSGRNTEAFF. The chain couples TRBV15 to TRBJ1-1, with D unresolved. The V end was cut by 0 bases, the J end by 1 base, with 12 bases between. This CDR3 region has 16 residues. From germline, CDR1 is LNHNV and CDR2 YYDKDF (reference sequence).

This chain joins TRBV27 and TRBJ2-1, with 9 bases that match TRBD2. This CDR3 region has 15 residues. The ends lost 6 bases at V and 0 bases at J; junction bases unmatched: 3. From germline, CDR1 is MNHEY and CDR2 SMNVEV (reference sequence). The CDR3 DNA reads TGTGCCAGCAGCCTAGCGGGAAACTCCTACAATGAGCAGTTCTTC. Residues: CASSLAGNSYNEQFF.

In this sample, this clone turned up once. This chain uses TRBV20-1 with TRBJ2-1; TRBD2 might be the D (6 bases). Germline V lookup: CDR1 DFQATT, CDR2 SNEGSKA (reference sequence). This CDR3 spans 11 amino acids. Trimming stripped 7 bases from V and 8 bases from J, with 12 bases between. The chain's CDR3 is CSVSSGDEQFF. The CDR3 DNA reads TGCAGTGTCTCGTCGGGGGATGAGCAGTTCTTC.

The chain uses TRBV3-1 (or the pseudogene TRBV3-2) and TRBJ1-2; D is undetermined. Germline V lookup: CDR1 LGHDT, CDR2 YNNKEL (reference sequence). The CDR3 spans 14 residues. The V gene lost 1 base and the J gene lost 1 base, with 7 bases spanning the gap. CDR3 in DNA: TGTGCCAGCAGCCAAGTTGCAGGTAACTATGGCTACACCTTC. Its translation: CASSQVAGNYGYTF.

The chain employs TRBV7-8 and TRBJ2-7; D might be TRBD2 (6 bases). The CDR3 extends over 15 amino acids. From germline, CDR1 is SGHVS and CDR2 FQNEAQ. V was cut by 0 bases and J by 2 bases, with 11 bases left in between. This CDR3 reads CASSLAAGMAYEQYF. The CDR3, as DNA: TGTGCCAGCAGCTTAGCTGCGGGAATGGCCTACGAGCAGTACTTC. The variable domain in full, completed from reference TRBV7-8 and TRBJ2-7, reads GAGVSQSPRYKVAKRGQDVALRCDPISGHVSLFWYQQALGQGPEFLTYFQNEAQLDKSGLPSDRFFAERPEGSVSTLKIQRTQQEDSAVYLCASSLAAGMAYEQYFGPGTRLTVT.

The chain carries TRBV3-1 (or the pseudogene TRBV3-2) and TRBJ1-6; no firm D call. Trimming left V 5 bases short and J 0 bases short, with 5 bases between. Germline CDR1 reads LGHDT; CDR2 reads YNNKEL (reference sequence). The CDR3 sequence is 14 residues long. The CDR3 region has the DNA TGTGCCAGCAGCGATAGCTCCTATAATTCACCCCTCCACTTT. Its protein product is CASSDSSYNSPLHF.

This rearrangement joins TRBV5-1 to TRBJ2-1, with 9 bases that match TRBD1. The J segment lost 6 bases and the V segment lost 5 bases, leaving 12 bases of the junction unmatched. From germline, CDR1 is SGHRS and CDR2 YFSETQ. The CDR3 has 16 residues. This CDR3 is CASRTDRDRVTNEQFF. For the CDR3, the DNA is TGCGCCAGCAGAACCGATCGGGACAGGGTCACCAATGAGCAGTTCTTC.

CDR3 residues: CASSVAPGGSNEKLFF. The CDR3, as DNA: TGTGCCAGCAGCGTAGCACCGGGGGGCTCTAATGAAAAACTGTTTTTT. The chain joins TRBV9 to TRBJ1-4; a weak D match, TRBD1 (6 bases). The CDR3 covers 16 residues. V lost 0 bases and J 3 bases, leaving 12 bases between the germline ends. Germline V lookup: CDR1 SGDLS, CDR2 YYNGEE.

V is TRBV11-2 and J is TRBJ2-5; TRBD1 matches at 8 bases. Germline values: CDR1 SGHAT, CDR2 FQNNGV. The CDR3 contains 13 residues. V trimming: 3 bases; J trimming: 5 bases; junction bases outside the gene matches: 2. Here the CDR3 DNA reads TGTGCCAGCAGCTTTCAGGGGGCGGAGACCCAGTACTTC. It encodes CASSFQGAETQYF. Variable domain in full (rest from reference TRBV11-2 and TRBJ2-5): EAGVAQSPRYKIIEKRQSVAFWCNPISGHATLYWYQQILGQGPKLLIQFQNNGVVDDSQLPKDRFSAERLKGVDSTLKIQPAKLEDSAVYLCASSFQGAETQYFGPGTRLLVL.

The V and J genes are TRBV18 and TRBJ1-5; the D is unclear. CDR3 length equals 13 residues. Trimming removed 2 bases from V and 4 bases from J, with 6 bases in between. Per germline, CDR1 KGHSH and CDR2 LQKENI. The CDR3 DNA sequence: TGTGCCAGCTCACCAGAGGGAAATCAGCCCCAGCATTTT. This gives the protein CASSPEGNQPQHF.

The chain couples TRBV28 to TRBJ2-6; the match to TRBD1 covers 7 bases. From germline, CDR1 is MDHEN and CDR2 SYDVKM. The trim removed 6 bases at V and 2 bases at J, leaving 4 bases unmatched. CDR3 size: 15 residues. The chain's CDR3 is CASSTTGTGANVLTF. DNA for the CDR3: TGTGCCAGCAGCACGACAGGGACTGGGGCCAACGTCCTGACTTTC.

The chain uses TRBV30 and TRBJ1-2; possibly TRBD1 for D (5 bases). Trimming removed 0 bases from V and 7 bases from J, with 18 bases in between. Looked up from germline, CDR1 is GTSNPN and CDR2 is SVGIG (reference sequence). The CDR3 is made up of 15 amino acids. CDR3 in DNA: TGTGCCTGGAGTGTGTCTGAAAAGGACATGGGTGGCTACACCTTC. Translated, it gives CAWSVSEKDMGGYTF.

The chain carries TRBV5-1 and TRBJ2-2; possibly TRBD2 for D (5 bases). Trimming took off 4 bases at V and 7 bases at J, with 11 bases between the two ends. CDR1 is SGHRS, CDR2 YFSETQ, per germline. The CDR3 covers 13 residues. CDR3 region: CASSPFGGGELFF. The CDR3 bases are TGCGCCAGCAGCCCCTTCGGAGGCGGGGAGCTGTTTTTT.

The chain combines TRBV30 with TRBJ1-4; 10 bases fit TRBD1. V was clipped by 4 bases and J by 9 bases; unmatched bases: 11. The CDR3 is 15 residues long. CDR1 GTSNPN and CDR2 SVGIG come from the germline V gene (reference sequence). CDR3 residues: CAWTPGGTGDKKLFF. The CDR3 DNA reads as TGTGCCTGGACCCCCGGAGGGACAGGGGATAAAAAACTGTTTTTT.

The CDR3 region is CASSSVWGDYGYTF. DNA for the CDR3: TGCGCCAGCAGCTCCGTATGGGGGGACTATGGCTACACCTTC. The chain combines TRBV5-1 with TRBJ1-2, with D maybe TRBD1 (5 bases). Germline assignment: CDR1 SGHRS and CDR2 YFSETQ. This CDR3 has 14 amino acids. Trimming left V 3 bases short and J 3 bases short, with 12 bases between.

J is TRBJ2-7 and V is TRBV9; 11 nucleotides match TRBD2. The CDR3 is made up of 15 amino acids. J was trimmed by 3 bases and V by 5 bases; bases with no gene match: 7. CDR1 and CDR2 (germline): SGDLS, YYNGEE. The DNA for the CDR3 is TGTGCCAGCAGGGTACTAGCGGGAGCTGGCTACGAGCAGTACTTC. Amino acids: CASRVLAGAGYEQYF. Full variable domain (remainder filled in from reference TRBV9 and TRBJ2-7): DSGVTQTPKHLITATGQRVTLRCSPRSGDLSVYWYQQSLDQGLQFLIQYYNGEERAKGNILERFSAQQFPDLHSELNLSSLELGDSALYFCASRVLAGAGYEQYFGPGTRLTVT.

The chain carries TRBV25-1 and TRBJ2-2; a weak D match, TRBD1 (6 bases). CDR1 and CDR2 (germline): MGHDK, SYGVNS. The CDR3 is 16 residues long. The V end was cut by 5 bases, the J end by 0 bases, with 13 bases between. The CDR3 sequence is CASSKGDGSNTGELFF. The CDR3 DNA reads as TGTGCCAGCAGTAAGGGGGACGGATCGAACACCGGGGAGCTGTTTTTT.